The sample holds one count of the clone carrying this TCR beta chain. As yet, its antigen is unknown. This sample is drawn from a study of PD-1 blockade in classical Hodgkin lymphoma. Study-level information: Intravenous infusions of nivolumab 3 mg/kg reached patients every 2 weeks. Study-wide results and limits: Nivolumab starters within 1 year of ASCT were excluded. Newly diagnosed patients were reported to start with lower TCR diversity than healthy donors. A significant rise in TCR diversity was seen by C4D1 for CD4+ cells but not for CD8+ cells.

Time point given: cycle 4 day 1 (C4D1), after 5 to 7 weeks of nivolumab. Exposure to brentuximab vedotin varied, and each patient had relapsed following autologous stem cell transplantation. Starting with thawed PBMCs, CD4+ T cells were purified by magnetic negative selection. Clones were sequenced by immunoSEQ multiplex PCR, and TCRdb holds only the in-frame ones, with some missing. The table has about 25,000 clones, 75% to 90% seen once; the top ten hold around 3%. Trimming cost V 1 base and J 5 bases, with 11 bases left between them. This CDR3 contains 13 residues. CDR1 GTSNPN and CDR2 SVGIG come from the germline V gene (reference sequence).

V gene TRBV30 combines with J gene TRBJ2-5; perhaps TRBD1 as D (5 bases). This TCR came from a human donor with classical Hodgkin lymphoma. The sequencing used CD4+ T cells from blood, collected before the fourth cycle of nivolumab. CDR3 nucleotide sequence: TGTGCCTGGAGTGGAGACAGCCGGGAGACCCAGTACTTC. Translated, it gives CAWSGDSRETQYF.